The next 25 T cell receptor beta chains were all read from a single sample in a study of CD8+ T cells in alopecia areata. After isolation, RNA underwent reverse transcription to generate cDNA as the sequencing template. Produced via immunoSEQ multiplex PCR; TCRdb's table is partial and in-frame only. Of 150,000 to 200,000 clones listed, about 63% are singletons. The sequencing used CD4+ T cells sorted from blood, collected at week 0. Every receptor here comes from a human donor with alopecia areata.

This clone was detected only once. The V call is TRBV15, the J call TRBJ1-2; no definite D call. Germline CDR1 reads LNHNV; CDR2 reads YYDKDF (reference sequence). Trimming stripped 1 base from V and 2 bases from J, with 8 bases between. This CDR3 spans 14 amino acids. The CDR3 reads CATSRVEENYGYTF. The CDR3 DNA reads TGTGCCACCAGCAGAGTAGAAGAGAACTATGGCTACACCTTC.

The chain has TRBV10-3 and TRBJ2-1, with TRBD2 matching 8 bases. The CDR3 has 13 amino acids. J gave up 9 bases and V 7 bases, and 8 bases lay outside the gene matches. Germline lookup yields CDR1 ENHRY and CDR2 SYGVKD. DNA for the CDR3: TGTGCCATCACCACAGCGGGGGATCGTGAGCAGTTCTTC. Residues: CAITTAGDREQFF.

Written as DNA, the CDR3 is TGCAGCGTTGAACGACAGTCGGGCTACACCTTC. Its protein is CSVERQSGYTF. The chain has TRBV29-1 and TRBJ1-2; a weak D match, TRBD1 (5 bases). V shed 2 bases and J shed 8 bases, with 9 bases lying between them. The CDR3 totals 11 residues. Germline values: CDR1 SQVTM, CDR2 ANQGSEA.

CDR3 coding DNA: TGTGCCAGCAGTGGACAGGAGGATCAGCCCCAGCATTTT. Residues: CASSGQEDQPQHF. This rearrangement joins TRBV4-2 to TRBJ1-5, with TRBD1 matching over 7 bases. V gave up 6 bases and J gave up 5 bases; unmatched junction bases: 4. The CDR3 totals 13 residues. Germline assignment: CDR1 LGHNA and CDR2 YNFKEQ.

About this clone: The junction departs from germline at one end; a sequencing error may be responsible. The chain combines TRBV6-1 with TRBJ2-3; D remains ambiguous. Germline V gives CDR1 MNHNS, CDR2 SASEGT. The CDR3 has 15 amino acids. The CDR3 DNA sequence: TGTGCCAGCAGTGATGAACCAACAGCTCCTACGAGGTCTACGTTT. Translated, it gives CASSDEPTAPTRSTF.

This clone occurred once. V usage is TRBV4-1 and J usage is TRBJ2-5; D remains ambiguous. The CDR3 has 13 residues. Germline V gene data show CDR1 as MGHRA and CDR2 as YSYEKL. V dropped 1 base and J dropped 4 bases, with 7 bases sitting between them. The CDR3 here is CASSQGVIETQYF. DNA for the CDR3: TGCGCCAGCAGCCAAGGGGTGATAGAGACCCAGTACTTC.

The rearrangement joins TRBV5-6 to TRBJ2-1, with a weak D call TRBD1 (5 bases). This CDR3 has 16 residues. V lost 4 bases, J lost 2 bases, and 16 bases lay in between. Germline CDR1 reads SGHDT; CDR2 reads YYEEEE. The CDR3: CASSIRAPWTYNEQFF. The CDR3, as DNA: TGTGCCAGCAGCATCAGGGCCCCTTGGACCTACAATGAGCAGTTCTTC.

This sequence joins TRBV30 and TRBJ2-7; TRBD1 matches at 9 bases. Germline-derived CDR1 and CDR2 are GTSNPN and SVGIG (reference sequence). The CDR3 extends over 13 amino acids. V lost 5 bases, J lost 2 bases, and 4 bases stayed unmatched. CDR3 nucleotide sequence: TGTGCCTGGGACCGGGACAGGGCCTACGAGCAGTACTTC. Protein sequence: CAWDRDRAYEQYF. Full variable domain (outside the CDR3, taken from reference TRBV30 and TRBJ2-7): SQTIHQWPATLVQPVGSPLSLECTVEGTSNPNLYWYRQAAGRGLQLLFYSVGIGQISSEVPQNLSASRPQDRQFILSSKKLLLSDSGFYLCAWDRDRAYEQYFGPGTRLTVT.

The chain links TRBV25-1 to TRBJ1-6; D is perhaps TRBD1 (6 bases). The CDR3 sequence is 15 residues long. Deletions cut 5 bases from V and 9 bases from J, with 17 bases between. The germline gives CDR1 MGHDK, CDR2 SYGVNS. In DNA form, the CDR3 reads TGTGCCAGCAGTTCCCCGGGAACAGGGAGTTCACCCCTCCACTTT. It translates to CASSSPGTGSSPLHF.

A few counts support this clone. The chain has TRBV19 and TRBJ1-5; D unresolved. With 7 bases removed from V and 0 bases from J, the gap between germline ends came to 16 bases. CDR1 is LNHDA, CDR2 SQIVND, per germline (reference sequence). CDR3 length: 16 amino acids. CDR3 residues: CASTEATTYSNQPQHF. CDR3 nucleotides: TGTGCCAGTACCGAGGCCACAACTTATAGCAATCAGCCCCAGCATTTT.

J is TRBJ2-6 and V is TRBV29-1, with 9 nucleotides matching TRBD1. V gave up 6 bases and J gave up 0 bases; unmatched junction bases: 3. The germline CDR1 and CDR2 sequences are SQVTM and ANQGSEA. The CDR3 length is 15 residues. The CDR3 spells CSVTGGSSGANVLTF. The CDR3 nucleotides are TGCAGCGTAACAGGGGGCTCCTCTGGGGCCAACGTCCTGACTTTC.

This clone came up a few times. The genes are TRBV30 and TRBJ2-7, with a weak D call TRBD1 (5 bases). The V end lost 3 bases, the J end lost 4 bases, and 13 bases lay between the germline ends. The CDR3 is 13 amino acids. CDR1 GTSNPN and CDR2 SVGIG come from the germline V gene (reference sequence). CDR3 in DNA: TGTGCCTGGAGGGGGCCAGGGTTATACGAGCAGTACTTC. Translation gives CAWRGPGLYEQYF.

The CDR3 nucleotides read TGCAGCGTTGAAGATCGGGGGACCTACGAGCAGTACTTC. Residues: CSVEDRGTYEQYF. V usage is TRBV29-1 and J usage is TRBJ2-7; tentatively, D is TRBD2 (6 bases). V was shortened by 0 bases and J by 2 bases, with 8 bases between the two germline ends. Germline CDR1 reads SQVTM; CDR2 reads ANQGSEA. This CDR3 region has 13 residues.

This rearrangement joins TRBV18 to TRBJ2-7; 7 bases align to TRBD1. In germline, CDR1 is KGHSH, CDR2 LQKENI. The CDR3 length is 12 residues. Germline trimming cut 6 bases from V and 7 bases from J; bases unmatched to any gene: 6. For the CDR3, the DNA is TGTGCCAGCTCTAGGGACAGTGAAGAGCAGTACTTC. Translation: CASSRDSEEQYF.

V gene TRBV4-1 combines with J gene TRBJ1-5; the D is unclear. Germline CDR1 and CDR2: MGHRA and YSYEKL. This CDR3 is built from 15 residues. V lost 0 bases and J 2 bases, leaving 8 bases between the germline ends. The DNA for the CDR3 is TGCGCCAGCAGCCAAGACTTTTACGGCAATCAGCCCCAGCATTTT. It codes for CASSQDFYGNQPQHF.

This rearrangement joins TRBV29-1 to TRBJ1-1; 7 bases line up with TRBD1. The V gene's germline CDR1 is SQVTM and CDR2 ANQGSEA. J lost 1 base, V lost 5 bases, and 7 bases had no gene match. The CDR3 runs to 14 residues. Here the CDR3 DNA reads TGCAGCGTTTTGGGTGACAGGGAGAACACTGAAGCTTTCTTT. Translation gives CSVLGDRENTEAFF.

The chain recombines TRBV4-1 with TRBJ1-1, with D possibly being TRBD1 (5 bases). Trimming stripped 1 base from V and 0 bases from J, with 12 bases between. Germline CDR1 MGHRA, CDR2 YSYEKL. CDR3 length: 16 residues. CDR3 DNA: TGCGCCAGCAGCCAAGCGGGGCGCGGATTGAACACTGAAGCTTTCTTT. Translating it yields CASSQAGRGLNTEAFF.

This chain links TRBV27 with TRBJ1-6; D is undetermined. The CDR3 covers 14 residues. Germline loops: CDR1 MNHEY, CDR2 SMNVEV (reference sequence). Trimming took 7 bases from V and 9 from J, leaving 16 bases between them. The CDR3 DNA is TGTGCCAGCAAGTCTGACGGATGGAGTTCACCCCTCCACTTT. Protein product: CASKSDGWSSPLHF.

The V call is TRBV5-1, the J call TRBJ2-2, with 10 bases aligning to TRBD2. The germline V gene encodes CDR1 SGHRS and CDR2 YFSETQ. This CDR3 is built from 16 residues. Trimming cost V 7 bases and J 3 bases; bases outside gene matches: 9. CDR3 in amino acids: CASGTSSGGHTGELFF. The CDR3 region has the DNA TGCGCCAGCGGTACGTCTAGCGGGGGCCACACCGGGGAGCTGTTTTTT. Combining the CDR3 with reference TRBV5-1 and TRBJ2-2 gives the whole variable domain KAGVTQTPRYLIKTRGQQVTLSCSPISGHRSVSWYQQTPGQGLQFLFEYFSETQRNKGNFPGRFSGRQFSNSRSEMNVSTLELGDSALYLCASGTSSGGHTGELFFGEGSRLTVL.

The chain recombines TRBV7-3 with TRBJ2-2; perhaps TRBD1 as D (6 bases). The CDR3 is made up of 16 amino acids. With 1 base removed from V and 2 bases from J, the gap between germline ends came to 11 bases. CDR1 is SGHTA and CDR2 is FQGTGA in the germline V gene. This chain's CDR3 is CASSLNSGTNTGELFF. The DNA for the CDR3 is TGTGCCAGCAGCTTAAATTCCGGGACAAACACCGGGGAGCTGTTTTTT.

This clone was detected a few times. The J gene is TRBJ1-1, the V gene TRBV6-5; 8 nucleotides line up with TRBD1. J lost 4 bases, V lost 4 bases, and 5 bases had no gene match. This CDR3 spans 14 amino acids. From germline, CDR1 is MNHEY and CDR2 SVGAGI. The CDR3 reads CASSFQGAGTEAFF. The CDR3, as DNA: TGTGCCAGCAGTTTTCAGGGGGCCGGCACTGAAGCTTTCTTT.

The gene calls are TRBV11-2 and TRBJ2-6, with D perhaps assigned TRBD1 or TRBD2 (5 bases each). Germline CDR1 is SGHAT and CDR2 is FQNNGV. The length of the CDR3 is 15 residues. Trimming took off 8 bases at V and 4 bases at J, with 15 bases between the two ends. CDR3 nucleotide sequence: TGTGCCAGCGGGGGATCACTGCGAGGGGCCAACGTCCTGACTTTC. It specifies CASGGSLRGANVLTF.

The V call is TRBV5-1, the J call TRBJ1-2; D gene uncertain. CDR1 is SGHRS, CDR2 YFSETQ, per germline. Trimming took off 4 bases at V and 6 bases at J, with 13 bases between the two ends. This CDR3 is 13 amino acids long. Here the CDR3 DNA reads TGCGCCAGCAGCCGAAGTACCTCGGATGGCTACACCTTC. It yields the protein CASSRSTSDGYTF.

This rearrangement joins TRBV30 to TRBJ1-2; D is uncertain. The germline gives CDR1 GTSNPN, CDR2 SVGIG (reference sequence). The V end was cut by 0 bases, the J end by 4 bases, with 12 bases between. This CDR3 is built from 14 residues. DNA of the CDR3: TGTGCCTGGAGTGTACTCCATCTCGTCTATGGCTACACCTTC. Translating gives CAWSVLHLVYGYTF.

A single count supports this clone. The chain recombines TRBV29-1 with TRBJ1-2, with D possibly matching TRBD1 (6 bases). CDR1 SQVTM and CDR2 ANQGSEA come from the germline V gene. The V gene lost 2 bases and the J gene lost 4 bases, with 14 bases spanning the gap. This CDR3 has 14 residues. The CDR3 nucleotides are TGCAGCGTTGAAAACTCGGGGGGCCCCTATGGCTACACCTTC. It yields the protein CSVENSGGPYGYTF.